Sequencing of this T cell receptor (beta chain) was carried out in a study of shared clonotypes between healthy human individuals. About the research overall: Serving as donors were a couple of women and three men, whose ages spanned 18 to 49.

Study observations and caveats: Collection of samples was limited to blood; tissue repertoires likely differ.

This clone showed up just once. The antigen is undetermined. The CDR3 sequence is 16 residues long. V shed 1 base and J shed 0 bases, with 11 bases lying between them. Germline values: CDR1 SEHNR, CDR2 FQNEAQ (reference sequence). Template amounts of roughly 300 ng DNA, about 30,000 T cell genomes, were employed in unsorted PBMC replicate PCRs. The table came from immunoSEQ multiplex PCR; TCRdb's copy has only in-frame clones and leaves some out. Among 450,000 to 500,000 clones listed, 81% were seen once. This sequence was found in a woman in her forties in good health. Some clones in this sample may be carry-over from other donors' samples. The sample taken for sequencing was PBMCs. This chain uses TRBV7-9 with TRBJ2-3, with D possibly called TRBD1 or TRBD2 (5 bases each). The CDR3, as DNA: TGTGCCAGCAGCTTAGGAGGGCCAGGGAGCACAGATACGCAGTATTTT. Translating it yields CASSLGGPGSTDTQYF.